Reported below is one T cell receptor (beta chain). What it binds is unknown. The data belong to a study of shared clonotypes between healthy human individuals. Background on the study: The cohort had a couple of women and a few men, ages 18 to 49. Each donor's CD8 memory used one plate, CD8 naive two, each CD4 subset three.

Sorted-subset replicate PCRs used around 220 ng DNA, 25,000 to 30,000 T cell genomes. The data were produced by immunoSEQ multiplex PCR, yet TCRdb's version contains in-frame clones alone and is incomplete. The data contain about 1.9 million clones, just over 90% of them singletons. General study findings and limits: Rarefaction curves obtained for sorted subsets showed sequencing incomplete despite large depth.

CDR1 is SGHVS, CDR2 FQNEAQ, per germline. The V segment lost 2 bases and the J segment 0 bases; nucleotides outside the gene matches: 8. The CDR3 is 17 residues long. As defined, naive CD8 cells were CD45RO-negative and positively selected for CCR7, with terminally differentiated effector memory CD45RA+ cells excluded. This chain uses TRBV7-8 with TRBJ2-3, with 7 bases matching TRBD2. The specimen sequenced was naive CD8+ T cells from PBMCs. The TCR sequence derives from a man between 18 and 29 years old in good health. Some clones in this sample may be carry-over from other donors' samples. CDR3 bases: TGTGCCAGCAGCTTATTTGGTGGGAGGGTTAGCACAGATACGCAGTATTTT. It encodes CASSLFGGRVSTDTQYF.